This note documents a single TCR beta chain sequence. The antigen remains unidentified. This record belongs to a study of T cells in Graves' hyperthyroidism and ophthalmopathy. Study results and limitations: Blood also held most thyroid clonotypes expanded beyond 0.001.

TCR beta CDR3 regions were amplified from RNA transcripts. The HTBI set primed first-round TCR CDR3 RT-PCR. MiXCR, run by TCRdb on the multiplex PCR reads, gives a single entry per CDR3 protein. The repertoire holds 550,000 to 600,000 distinct CDR3 sequences, roughly 50% seen once, with 15% to 20% in the top ten. The CDR3 spans 12 residues. CDR1 SGHDN and CDR2 FVKESK come from the germline V gene. V shed 3 bases and J shed 3 bases, with 6 bases lying between them. Patients with uncontrolled infections, other autoimmune diseases, pregnancy or lactation were excluded. The diagnostic basis comprised clinical symptoms, serum thyroxine and TRAb, thyroid ultrasound and orbital computed tomography.

The source is an adult woman with Graves' disease, either hyperthyroidism or ophthalmopathy (not recorded which). Sequenced material: peripheral blood or thyroid tissue (not recorded which). The chain has TRBV14 and TRBJ2-7; D uncertain. The CDR3 bases are TGTGCCAGCAGCCACAACATCTACGAGCAGTACTTC. Protein sequence: CASSHNIYEQYF.